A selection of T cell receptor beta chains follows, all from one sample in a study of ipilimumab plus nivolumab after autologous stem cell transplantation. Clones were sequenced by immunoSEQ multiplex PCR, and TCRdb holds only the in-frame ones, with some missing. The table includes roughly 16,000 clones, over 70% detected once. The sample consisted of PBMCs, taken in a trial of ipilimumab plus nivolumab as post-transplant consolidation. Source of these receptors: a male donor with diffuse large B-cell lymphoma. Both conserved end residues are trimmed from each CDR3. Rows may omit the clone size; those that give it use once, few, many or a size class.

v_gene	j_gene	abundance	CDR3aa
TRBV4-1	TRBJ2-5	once	ASSQGNSGGREETQY
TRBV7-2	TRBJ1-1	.	ASSPRGQGANMNTEAF
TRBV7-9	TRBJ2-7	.	ASSLGRLSYEQY
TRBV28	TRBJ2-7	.	ASSLGDLYEQY
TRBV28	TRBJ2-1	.	ASTDRYEQF
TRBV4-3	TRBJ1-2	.	ASSQEQGQIALYGYT
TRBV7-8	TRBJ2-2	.	ASSLEGGMGPGELF
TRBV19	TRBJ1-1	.	ASRETGRGTEAF
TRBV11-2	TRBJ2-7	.	ASSPTGQSHEQY
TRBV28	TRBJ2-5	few	ASSSEWSGGEETQY
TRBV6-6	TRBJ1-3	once	ASGDRLNSGNTIY
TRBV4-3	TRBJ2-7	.	ASSQLTPSYEQY
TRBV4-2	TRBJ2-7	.	ASSQEEGGGNEQY
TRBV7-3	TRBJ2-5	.	ASSLGLRETQY
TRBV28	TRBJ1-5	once	ASSSGQGAAQPQH
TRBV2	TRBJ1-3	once	ASSPDRGAVNTIY
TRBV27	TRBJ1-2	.	ASSPVGAPYGYT
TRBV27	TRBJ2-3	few	ASSLRAQAGGNTDTQY
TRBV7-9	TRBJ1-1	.	ASSLALAATTEAF
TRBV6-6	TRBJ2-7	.	ASSYSTGPSYEQY